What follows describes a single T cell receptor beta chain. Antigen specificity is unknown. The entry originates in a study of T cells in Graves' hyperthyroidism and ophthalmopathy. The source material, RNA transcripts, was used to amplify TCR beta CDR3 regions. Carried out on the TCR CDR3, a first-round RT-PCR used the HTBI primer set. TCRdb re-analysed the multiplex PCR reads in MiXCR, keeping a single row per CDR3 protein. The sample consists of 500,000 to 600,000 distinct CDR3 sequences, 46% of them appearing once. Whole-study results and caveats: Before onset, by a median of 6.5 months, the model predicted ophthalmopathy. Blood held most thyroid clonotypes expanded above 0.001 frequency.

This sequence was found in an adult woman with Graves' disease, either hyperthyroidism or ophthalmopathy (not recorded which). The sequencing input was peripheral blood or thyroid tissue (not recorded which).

CDR3 nucleotide sequence: TGTGCCAGCAGCTTACTTTCAGGGGGTGGCTACACCTTC. This codes for CASSLLSGGGYTF. The V gene is TRBV7-9, the J gene TRBJ1-2, with 7 bases that match TRBD1. Trimming at V came to 2 bases and at J to 7 bases, leaving 4 bases not matched to a gene. Germline loops: CDR1 SEHNR, CDR2 FQNEAQ (reference sequence). The length of the CDR3 is 13 residues.